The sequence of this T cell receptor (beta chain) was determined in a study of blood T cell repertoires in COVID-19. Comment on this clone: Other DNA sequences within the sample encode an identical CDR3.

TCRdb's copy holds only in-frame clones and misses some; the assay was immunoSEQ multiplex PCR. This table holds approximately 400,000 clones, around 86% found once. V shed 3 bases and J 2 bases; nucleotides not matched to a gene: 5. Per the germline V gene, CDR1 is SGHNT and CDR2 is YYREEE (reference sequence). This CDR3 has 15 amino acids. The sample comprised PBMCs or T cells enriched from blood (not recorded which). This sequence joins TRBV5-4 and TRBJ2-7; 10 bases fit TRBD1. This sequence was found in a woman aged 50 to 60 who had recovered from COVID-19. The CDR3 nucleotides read TGTGCCAGCAGCTACGGGACAGGGGTAACCTACGAGCAGTACTTC. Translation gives CASSYGTGVTYEQYF.